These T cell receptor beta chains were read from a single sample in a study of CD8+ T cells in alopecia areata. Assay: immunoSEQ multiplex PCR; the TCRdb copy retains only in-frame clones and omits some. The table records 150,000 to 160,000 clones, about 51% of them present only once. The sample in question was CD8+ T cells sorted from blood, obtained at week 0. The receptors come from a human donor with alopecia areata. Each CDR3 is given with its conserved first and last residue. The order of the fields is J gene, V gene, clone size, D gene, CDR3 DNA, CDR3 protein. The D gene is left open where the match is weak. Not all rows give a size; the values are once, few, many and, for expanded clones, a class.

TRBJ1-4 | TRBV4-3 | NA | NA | TGCGCCAGCAGCGTCGCCTCACAAGCAACTAATGAAAAACTGTTTTTT | CASSVASQATNEKLFF
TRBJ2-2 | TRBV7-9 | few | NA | TGTGCCAGCAGCTTAGGATTTAGCGTGAACACCGGGGAGCTGTTTTTT | CASSLGFSVNTGELFF
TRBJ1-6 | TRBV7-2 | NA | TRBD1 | TGTGCCAGCAGCTGGACAGGTCCGGGTTCACCCCTCCACTTT | CASSWTGPGSPLHF
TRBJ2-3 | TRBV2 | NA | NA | TGTGCCAGCTCCGTACCAGATACGCAGTATTTT | CASSVPDTQYF
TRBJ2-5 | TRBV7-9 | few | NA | TGTGCCAGCAGCCTCATGGGGGGACAAGAGACCCAGTACTTC | CASSLMGGQETQYF
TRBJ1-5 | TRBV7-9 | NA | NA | TGTGCCAGCAGGAAGGACAATCAGCCCCAGCATTTT | CASRKDNQPQHF
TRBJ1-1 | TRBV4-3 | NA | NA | TGCGCCAGCAGCCAAGATTTGTTTTCAGGGGAGGCTGAAGCTTTCTTT | CASSQDLFSGEAEAFF
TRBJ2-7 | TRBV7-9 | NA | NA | TGTGCCAGCAGCTTAGACTGGGCCTACGAGCAGTACTTC | CASSLDWAYEQYF
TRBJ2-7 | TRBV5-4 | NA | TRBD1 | TGTGCCAGCAGCTTCAGGGGGTCCTACGAGCAGTACTTC | CASSFRGSYEQYF
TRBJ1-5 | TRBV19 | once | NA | TGTGCCAGTAGTATCCTTGATTACAATCAGCCCCAGCATTTT | CASSILDYNQPQHF
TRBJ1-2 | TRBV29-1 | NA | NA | TGCAGCGTTGAAGAACGGCGGTTTAACTATGGCTACACCTTC | CSVEERRFNYGYTF
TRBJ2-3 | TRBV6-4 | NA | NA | TGTGCCAGCAGTGACTCGAAGGGTTTCACGCAGTATTTT | CASSDSKGFTQYF
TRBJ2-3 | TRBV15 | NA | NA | TGTGCCACCAGCAGAGGAGGTACAGATACGCAGTATTTT | CATSRGGTDTQYF
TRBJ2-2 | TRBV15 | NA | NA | TGTGCCACCAGCGGGCGGTCGGGATCCGGGGAGCTGTTTTTT | CATSGRSGSGELFF
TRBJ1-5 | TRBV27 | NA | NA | TGTGCCAGCAGTCTGGGTAGCAATCAGCCCCAGCATTTT | CASSLGSNQPQHF
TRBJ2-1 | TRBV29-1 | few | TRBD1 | TGCAGCTTCTCGGACAGGGTCTATGAGCAGTTCTTC | CSFSDRVYEQFF
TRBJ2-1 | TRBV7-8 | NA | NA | TGTGCCAGCAGCTTAGCGGAGGGGGCGAGAAATGAGCAGTTCTTC | CASSLAEGARNEQFF
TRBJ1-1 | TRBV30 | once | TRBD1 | TGTGCCTGGAGCGCAGGGGGGAAGTCTGAAGCTTTCTTT | CAWSAGGKSEAFF
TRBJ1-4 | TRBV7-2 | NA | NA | TGTGCCAGCAGCTTTGAGGGCTCTAATGAAAAACTGTTTTTT | CASSFEGSNEKLFF
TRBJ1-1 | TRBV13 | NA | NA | TGTGCCAGCAGCTACACGGGTCACGGGAACACTGAAGCTTTCTTT | CASSYTGHGNTEAFF
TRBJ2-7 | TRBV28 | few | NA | TGTGCCAGCAGTAAGAGGGAGCAGTACTTC | CASSKREQYF
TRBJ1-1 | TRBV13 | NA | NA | TGTGCCAGCAGCTTAGGGGCTGGCAGGGAGCTCACTGAAGCTTTCTTT | CASSLGAGRELTEAFF
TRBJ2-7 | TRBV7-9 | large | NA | TGTGCCAGCAGGCTAGATGGGACCTACTCCTACGAGCAGTACTTC | CASRLDGTYSYEQYF
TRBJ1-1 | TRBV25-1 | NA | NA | TGTGCCAGCTACATGAACACTGAAGCTTTCTTT | CASYMNTEAFF
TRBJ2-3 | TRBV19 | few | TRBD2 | TGTGCCAGTAGTATCCTAGCGGGGGGACTAGATACGCAGTATTTT | CASSILAGGLDTQYF
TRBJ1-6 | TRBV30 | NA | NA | TGTGCCTGGACCCAAGGTCCGGGGTCACCCCTCCACTTT | CAWTQGPGSPLHF
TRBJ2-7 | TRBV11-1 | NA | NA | TGTGCCAGCAGCTTTGTTGGTGATCTCTCCTACGAGCAGTACTTC | CASSFVGDLSYEQYF
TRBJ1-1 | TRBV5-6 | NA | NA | TGTGCCAGCAGCTCGGGGTCTGAAGCTTTCTTT | CASSSGSEAFF
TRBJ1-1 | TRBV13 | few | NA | TGTGCCAGCAGCCCAGAACTTGGGGGGCTTGGTGAAGCTTTCTTT | CASSPELGGLGEAFF
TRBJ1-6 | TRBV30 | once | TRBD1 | TGTGCCTGGGAACCGGGACAGGGAAATTCACCCCTCCACTTT | CAWEPGQGNSPLHF
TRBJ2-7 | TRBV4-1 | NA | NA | TGCGCCAGCAGTCATAAAGAGGACATTTCCCCCGAGCAGTACTTC | CASSHKEDISPEQYF